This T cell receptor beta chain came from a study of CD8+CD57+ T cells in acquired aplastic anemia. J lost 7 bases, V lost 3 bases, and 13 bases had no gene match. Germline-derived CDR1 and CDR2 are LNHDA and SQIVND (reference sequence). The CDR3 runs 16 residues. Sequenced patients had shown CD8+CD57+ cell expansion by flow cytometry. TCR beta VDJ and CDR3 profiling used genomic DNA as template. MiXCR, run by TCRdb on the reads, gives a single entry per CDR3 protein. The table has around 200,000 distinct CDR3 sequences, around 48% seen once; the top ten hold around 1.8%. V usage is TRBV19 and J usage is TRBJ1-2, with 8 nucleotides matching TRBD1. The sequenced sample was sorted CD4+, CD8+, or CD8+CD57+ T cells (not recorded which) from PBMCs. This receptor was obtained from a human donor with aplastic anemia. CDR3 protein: CASSISTRQGRGGYTF. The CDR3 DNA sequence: TGTGCCAGTAGTATCAGCACCCGACAGGGGCGGGGTGGCTACACCTTC.